What follows are 3 T cell receptor beta chains derived from one specimen sequenced in a study of CD8+CD57+ T cells in acquired aplastic anemia. CD8+CD57+ cell expansion, shown by flow cytometry, had occurred in the patients selected for sequencing. Genomic DNA provided the template from which TCR beta VDJ and CDR3 profiles were obtained. In TCRdb, the reads were re-called with MiXCR into one record per CDR3 protein. The data contain a few hundred thousand distinct CDR3 sequences, under 60% of them singletons. Sequencing was done on a sample of sorted CD4+, CD8+, or CD8+CD57+ T cells (not recorded which) from PBMCs. The receptors were sampled from a human donor with aplastic anemia.

This clonotype has just a few counts. The V and J genes are TRBV5-5 and TRBJ2-7; 10 bases map to TRBD2. The CDR3 loop spans 16 amino acids. The V gene end was trimmed by 0 bases and the J gene end by 2 bases; junction bases not matched to a gene: 5. Looked up from germline, CDR1 is SGHKS and CDR2 is YYEKEE (reference sequence). CDR3 amino acids: CASSLGLAGVTYEQYF. As DNA, the CDR3 is TGTGCCAGCAGCTTGGGTCTAGCGGGAGTGACCTACGAGCAGTACTTC.

In this sample, this clonotype turned up many times. The gene calls are TRBV20-1 and TRBJ2-5; the match to TRBD2 covers 8 bases. Germline V gene sequence: CDR1 DFQATT, CDR2 SNEGSKA (reference sequence). The CDR3 consists of 14 residues. Trimming at V came to 4 bases and at J to 2 bases, leaving 6 bases not matched to a gene. CDR3 in DNA: TGCAGTGCTATACAAGGACTAGCACAAGAGACCCAGTACTTC. It translates to CSAIQGLAQETQYF.

The J gene is TRBJ1-1, the V gene TRBV19, with TRBD1 as a possible D gene (6 bases). Germline V gene sequence: CDR1 LNHDA, CDR2 SQIVND (reference sequence). V lost 9 bases and J 3 bases, leaving 20 bases between the germline ends. CDR3 length: 15 residues. CDR3 residues: CASSDSPDSYTEAFF. CDR3 DNA: TGTGCCAGCAGTGACTCACCGGACAGTTACACTGAAGCTTTCTTT.